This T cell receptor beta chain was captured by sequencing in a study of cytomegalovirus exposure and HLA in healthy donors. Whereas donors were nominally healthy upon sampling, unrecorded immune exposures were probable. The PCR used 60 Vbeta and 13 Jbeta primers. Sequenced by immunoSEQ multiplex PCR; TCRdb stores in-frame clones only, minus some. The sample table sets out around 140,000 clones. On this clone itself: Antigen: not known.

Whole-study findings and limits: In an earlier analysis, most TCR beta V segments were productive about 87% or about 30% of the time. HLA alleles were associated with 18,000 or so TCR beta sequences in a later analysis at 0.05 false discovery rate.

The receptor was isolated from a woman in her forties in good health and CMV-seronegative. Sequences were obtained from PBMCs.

The CDR3 loop reads CASSQQGQGSNEQFF. CDR3 nucleotides: TGTGCCAGCAGCCAACAAGGACAGGGTTCCAATGAGCAGTTCTTC. The rearrangement links TRBV4-2 to TRBJ2-1, with 8 bases lining up with TRBD1. Looked up from germline, CDR1 is LGHNA and CDR2 is YNFKEQ. Trimming took 2 bases from V and 6 from J; bases not matched to a gene: 6. This CDR3 comprises 15 residues.